The entry that follows covers one TCR beta chain sequence. This sample was taken from a study of blood T cell repertoires in COVID-19. Study summary: T cells, B-cell-depleted T cells, or PBMCs supplied cDNA or gDNA.

Method: immunoSEQ multiplex PCR; TCRdb's copy keeps in-frame clones and lacks some. The sample shows under 90,000 clones, 65% to 90% of them seen only once. There are 15 residues in the CDR3. The V gene's germline CDR1 is MNHEY and CDR2 SMNVEV (reference sequence). V shed 11 bases and J 4 bases; nucleotides not matched to a gene: 12. The chain joins TRBV27 to TRBJ2-1, with 9 bases that match TRBD2. This TCR was recovered from an elderly woman with active or convalescent COVID-19. Material for sequencing was peripheral blood. The CDR3 DNA is TGTGCCCCCACGAGGAGACTAGCGGTATACAATGAGCAGTTCTTC. It encodes CAPTRRLAVYNEQFF.